The clone carrying this T cell receptor beta chain was seen a single time. This entry is derived from a study of blood T cell repertoires in COVID-19. TCRdb keeps only in-frame clones here, not all; method: immunoSEQ multiplex PCR. The sample shows 200,000 or so clones, 70% to 90% of them seen only once. The CDR3 spans 15 residues. Per the germline V gene, CDR1 is SNHLY and CDR2 is FYNNEI. V lost 2 bases and J lost 1, with 11 bases in between. Sequencing was done on a sample of PBMCs or T cells enriched from blood (not recorded which). This sequence joins TRBV2 and TRBJ1-2; D is undetermined. The TCR originated in a woman aged 40 to 55 with acute COVID-19. CDR3 bases: TGTGCCAGCAGTGAACTTCAGGTCGATAACTATGGCTACACCTTC. Its protein product is CASSELQVDNYGYTF.